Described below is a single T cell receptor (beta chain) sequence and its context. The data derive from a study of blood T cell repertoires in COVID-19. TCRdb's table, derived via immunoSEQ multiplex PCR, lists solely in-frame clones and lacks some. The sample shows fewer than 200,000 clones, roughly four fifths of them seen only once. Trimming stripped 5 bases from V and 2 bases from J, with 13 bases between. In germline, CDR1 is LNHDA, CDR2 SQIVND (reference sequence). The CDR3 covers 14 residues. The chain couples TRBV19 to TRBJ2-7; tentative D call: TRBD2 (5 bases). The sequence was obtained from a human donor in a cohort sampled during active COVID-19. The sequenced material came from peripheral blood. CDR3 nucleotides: TGTGCCAGTAGTTCTGGCGGGTCGGCCTACGAGCAGTACTTC. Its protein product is CASSSGGSAYEQYF.